These T cell receptor beta chains were read from a single sample in a study of cytomegalovirus exposure and HLA in healthy donors. Clones were sequenced by immunoSEQ multiplex PCR, and TCRdb holds only the in-frame ones, with some missing. The sample has approximately 150,000 clones. Sequenced input: PBMCs. The receptors stem from a woman aged 50 to 65 in good health and CMV-seronegative. Both conserved end residues are part of each CDR3. D genes are given only for firm matches.

V gene	J gene	D gene	CDR3 protein	CDR3 DNA
TRBV9	TRBJ2-7	NA	CASMEGPYEQYF	TGTGCCAGCATGGAGGGCCCCTACGAGCAGTACTTC
TRBV13	TRBJ2-7	NA	CASSLGRAAEEQYF	TGTGCCAGCAGCTTAGGCAGGGCGGCGGAAGAGCAGTACTTC
TRBV29-1	TRBJ2-4	NA	CSVRAGLDLAKNIQYF	TGCAGCGTTAGGGCAGGACTTGACCTAGCCAAAAACATTCAGTACTTC
TRBV6-1	TRBJ2-7	NA	CASSDAGLRFYEQYF	TGTGCCAGCAGTGACGCAGGGTTGAGGTTCTACGAGCAGTACTTC
TRBV6-1	TRBJ1-1	TRBD1	CASSEEGQGGTEAFF	TGTGCCAGCAGTGAAGAGGGACAGGGGGGGACTGAAGCTTTCTTT
TRBV5-1	TRBJ1-6	TRBD1	CASSFDRENNSPLHF	TGCGCCAGCAGCTTTGACAGGGAGAATAATTCACCCCTCCACTTT
TRBV2	TRBJ2-2	TRBD1	CASMTIQGGNTGELFF	TGTGCCAGCATGACGATACAGGGGGGGAACACCGGGGAGCTGTTTTTT
TRBV7-9	TRBJ1-6	NA	CASSLQGASYNSPLHF	TGTGCCAGCAGCCTACAGGGTGCTTCCTATAATTCACCCCTCCACTTT
TRBV9	TRBJ1-5	NA	CASSVGSSNQPQHF	TGTGCCAGCAGCGTAGGGAGTAGCAATCAGCCCCAGCATTTT
TRBV28	TRBJ2-3	TRBD1	CASSITGGGGTDTQYF	TGTGCCAGCAGTATCACAGGGGGCGGCGGCACAGATACGCAGTATTTT
TRBV15	TRBJ2-7	TRBD2	CATSRGGVAGGLGEQYF	TGTGCCACCAGCAGAGGAGGAGTAGCGGGAGGATTAGGCGAGCAGTACTTC
TRBV30	TRBJ1-5	NA	CAWTRGFSGQPQHF	TGTGCCTGGACCCGGGGTTTTTCGGGTCAGCCCCAGCATTTT
TRBV6-1	TRBJ2-1	NA	CALYVLSSYNEQFF	TGTGCCCTCTACGTCCTGAGCTCCTACAATGAGCAGTTCTTC
TRBV30	TRBJ2-5	TRBD1	CAWRMDRSGETQYF	TGTGCCTGGAGGATGGACAGGAGTGGAGAGACCCAGTACTTC
TRBV29-1	TRBJ2-3	NA	CSVEDRALPLTDTQYF	TGCAGCGTTGAAGATCGAGCCCTACCCCTCACAGATACGCAGTATTTT
TRBV4-1	TRBJ1-1	NA	CASSPEEARGEAFF	TGCGCCAGCAGCCCAGAGGAAGCCCGCGGGGAAGCTTTCTTT
TRBV29-1	TRBJ2-2	NA	CSAGAGVRTGELFF	TGCAGCGCAGGGGCAGGGGTGCGGACCGGGGAGCTGTTTTTT
TRBV5-1	TRBJ2-5	NA	CASSSDGYQETQYF	TGCGCCAGCAGCTCAGACGGGTACCAAGAGACCCAGTACTTC
TRBV19	TRBJ1-2	NA	CASSIGRGNYGYTF	TGTGCCAGTAGTATTGGAAGGGGCAACTATGGCTACACCTTC
TRBV15	TRBJ2-7	NA	CATSRARGMGEQYF	TGTGCCACCAGCAGAGCTCGCGGGATGGGGGAGCAGTACTTC
TRBV5-1	TRBJ2-2	NA	CASSATEARGGELFF	TGCGCCAGCAGCGCTACAGAAGCTCGGGGCGGGGAGCTGTTTTTT
TRBV4-2	TRBJ2-5	NA	CASSQDAGTQYF	TGTGCCAGCAGCCAAGATGCCGGGACCCAGTACTTC
TRBV2	TRBJ1-4	TRBD1	CASSVNNRGVNEKLFF	TGTGCCAGCAGTGTGAACAACAGGGGAGTTAATGAAAAACTGTTTTTT
TRBV27	TRBJ1-1	TRBD1	CASSTQGETEAFF	TGTGCCAGCAGTACCCAGGGGGAGACTGAAGCTTTCTTT
TRBV15	TRBJ2-7	TRBD1	CATSRDYPDRVFYEQYF	TGTGCCACCAGCAGAGATTACCCGGACAGGGTGTTCTACGAGCAGTACTTC
TRBV7-9	TRBJ1-3	NA	CASSLASVSGNTIYF	TGTGCCAGCAGCTTAGCGTCAGTCTCTGGAAACACCATATATTTT
TRBV27	TRBJ2-1	TRBD1	CASSHLIGTGSYNEQFF	TGTGCCAGCAGCCACCTGATAGGGACAGGGTCCTACAATGAGCAGTTCTTC
TRBV9	TRBJ2-7	NA	CASSVGQSYEQYF	TGTGCCAGCAGCGTAGGACAGAGTTACGAGCAGTACTTC
TRBV28	TRBJ2-5	TRBD2	CASSPLAGGPLNYQETQYF	TGTGCCAGCAGTCCGCTAGCGGGGGGGCCCTTAAACTACCAAGAGACCCAGTACTTC
TRBV6-5	TRBJ2-7	TRBD2	CASSRAGGPYEQYF	TGTGCCAGCAGCCGAGCGGGGGGACCCTACGAGCAGTACTTC
TRBV7-9	TRBJ1-1	NA	CASSEQGSGTEAFF	TGTGCCAGCAGCGAACAGGGAAGTGGCACTGAAGCTTTCTTT
TRBV10-3	TRBJ2-5	NA	CAISGGQETQYF	TGTGCCATCAGTGGCGGACAAGAGACCCAGTACTTC
TRBV11-2	TRBJ2-3	TRBD1	CASSSRDRVTDTQYF	TGTGCCAGCAGCTCCCGGGACAGGGTCACAGATACGCAGTATTTT
TRBV7-3	TRBJ1-1	NA	CASSSGGVEAFF	TGTGCCAGCAGCTCGGGGGGGGTTGAAGCTTTCTTT
TRBV7-9	TRBJ1-2	TRBD1	CASSLDAGGNGYTF	TGTGCCAGCAGCTTAGACGCAGGGGGCAATGGCTACACCTTC
TRBV7-2	TRBJ1-1	NA	CASSAGVSTEAFF	TGTGCCAGCAGCGCAGGGGTGAGCACTGAAGCTTTCTTT
TRBV19	TRBJ2-1	TRBD2	CASSIPLAGGPLSYNEQFF	TGTGCCAGTAGTATCCCGCTAGCGGGAGGCCCCCTCTCCTACAATGAGCAGTTCTTC
TRBV7-2	TRBJ2-7	TRBD1	CASSSSGTGFNEQYF	TGTGCCAGCAGCTCGTCCGGGACAGGGTTCAACGAGCAGTACTTC
TRBV7-2	TRBJ2-7	TRBD1	CASSLDRGPYEQYF	TGTGCCAGCAGCCTCGACAGGGGGCCCTACGAGCAGTACTTC
TRBV19	TRBJ2-1	NA	CASRPRGYNEQFF	TGTGCCAGTAGGCCAAGAGGGTACAATGAGCAGTTCTTC
TRBV2	TRBJ2-2	NA	CASSEARAITGELFF	TGTGCCAGCAGTGAAGCGCGAGCTATCACCGGGGAGCTGTTTTTT
TRBV19	TRBJ1-1	NA	CASSIVGGNTEAFF	TGTGCCAGTAGTATAGTAGGGGGGAACACTGAAGCTTTCTTT
TRBV7-8	TRBJ2-5	NA	CASSLPISETQYF	TGTGCCAGCAGCTTACCCATTTCAGAGACCCAGTACTTC
TRBV28	TRBJ1-4	NA	CASSFPGGGEKLFF	TGTGCCAGCAGTTTTCCGGGGGGGGGTGAAAAACTGTTTTTT
TRBV6-5	TRBJ2-7	NA	CASSYLIYEQYF	TGTGCCAGCAGTTACTTAATTTACGAGCAGTACTTC
TRBV6-6	TRBJ2-2	TRBD1	CASRPQGADTGELFF	TGTGCCAGCAGACCCCAGGGGGCGGACACCGGGGAGCTGTTTTTT
TRBV18	TRBJ2-7	NA	CASSPDTYEQYF	TGTGCCAGCTCACCTGATACTTACGAGCAGTACTTC
TRBV27	TRBJ2-7	NA	CASSPTGTLSYEQYF	TGTGCCAGCAGTCCAACCGGGACACTATCCTACGAGCAGTACTTC
TRBV27	TRBJ2-7	NA	CASSLSGSIAYEQYF	TGTGCCAGCAGTTTATCGGGCAGTATCGCCTACGAGCAGTACTTC